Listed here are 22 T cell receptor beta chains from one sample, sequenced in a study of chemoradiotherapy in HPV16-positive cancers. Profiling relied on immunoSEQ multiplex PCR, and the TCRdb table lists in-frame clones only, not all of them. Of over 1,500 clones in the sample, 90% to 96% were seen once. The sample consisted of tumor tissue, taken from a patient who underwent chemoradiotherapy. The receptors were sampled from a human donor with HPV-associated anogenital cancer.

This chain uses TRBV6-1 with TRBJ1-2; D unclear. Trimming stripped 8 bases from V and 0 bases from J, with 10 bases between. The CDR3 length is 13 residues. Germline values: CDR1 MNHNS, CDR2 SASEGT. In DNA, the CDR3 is TGTGCCAGCCGCGGCGGATCTAACTATGGCTACACCTTC. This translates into CASRGGSNYGYTF.

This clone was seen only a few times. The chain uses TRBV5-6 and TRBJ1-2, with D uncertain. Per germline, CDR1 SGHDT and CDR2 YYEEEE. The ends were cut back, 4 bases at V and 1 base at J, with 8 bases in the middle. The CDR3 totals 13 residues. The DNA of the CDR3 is TGTGCCAGCAGCGTGCAGCTTAACTATGGCTACACCTTC. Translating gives CASSVQLNYGYTF.

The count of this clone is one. CDR3 bases: TGTGCCAGCAGCTTAAGTAAGCAAGGCTACACCTTC. Encoded protein: CASSLSKQGYTF. This chain uses TRBV7-9 with TRBJ1-2; D unresolved. V shed 2 bases and J shed 8 bases, with 9 bases lying between them. The CDR3 is made up of 12 amino acids. Germline lookup yields CDR1 SEHNR and CDR2 FQNEAQ (reference sequence).

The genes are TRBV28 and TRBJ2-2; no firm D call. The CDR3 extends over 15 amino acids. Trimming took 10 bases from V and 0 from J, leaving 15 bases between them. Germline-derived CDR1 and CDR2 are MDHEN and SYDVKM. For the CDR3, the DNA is TGTGCCACCATCCCTGGCAGAGCGAACACCGGGGAGCTGTTTTTT. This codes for CATIPGRANTGELFF. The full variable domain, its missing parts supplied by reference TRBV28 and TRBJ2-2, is DVKVTQSSRYLVKRTGEKVFLECVQDMDHENMFWYRQDPGLGLRLIYFSYDVKMKEKGDIPEGYSVSREKKERFSLILESASTNQTSMYLCATIPGRANTGELFFGEGSRLTVL.

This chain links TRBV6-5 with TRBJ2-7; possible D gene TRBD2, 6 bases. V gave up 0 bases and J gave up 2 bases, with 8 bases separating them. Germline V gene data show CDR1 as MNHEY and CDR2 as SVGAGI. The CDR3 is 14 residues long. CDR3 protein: CASSYSGLPYEQYF. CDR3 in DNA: TGTGCCAGCAGTTACTCAGGACTACCCTACGAGCAGTACTTC.

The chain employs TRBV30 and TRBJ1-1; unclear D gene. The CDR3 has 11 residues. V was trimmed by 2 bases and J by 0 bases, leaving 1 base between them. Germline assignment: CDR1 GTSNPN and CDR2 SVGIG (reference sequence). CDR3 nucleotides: TGTGCCTGGAGTTTGAACACTGAAGCTTTCTTT. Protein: CAWSLNTEAFF. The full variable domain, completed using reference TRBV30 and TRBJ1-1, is SQTIHQWPATLVQPVGSPLSLECTVEGTSNPNLYWYRQAAGRGLQLLFYSVGIGQISSEVPQNLSASRPQDRQFILSSKKLLLSDSGFYLCAWSLNTEAFFGQGTRLTVV.

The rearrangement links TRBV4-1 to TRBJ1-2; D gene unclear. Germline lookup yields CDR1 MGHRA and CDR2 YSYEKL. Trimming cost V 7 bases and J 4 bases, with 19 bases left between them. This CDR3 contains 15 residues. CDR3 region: CASTTKSSTSYGYTF. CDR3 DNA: TGCGCCAGCACCACGAAGTCATCCACATCCTATGGCTACACCTTC.

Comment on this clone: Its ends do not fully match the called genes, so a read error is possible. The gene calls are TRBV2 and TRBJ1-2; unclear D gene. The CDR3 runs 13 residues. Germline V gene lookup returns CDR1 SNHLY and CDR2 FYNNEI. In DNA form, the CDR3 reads TGTGCCAGCAGCGAAGAGGCTAACTATGGCTACACCTTC. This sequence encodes CASSEEANYGYTF.

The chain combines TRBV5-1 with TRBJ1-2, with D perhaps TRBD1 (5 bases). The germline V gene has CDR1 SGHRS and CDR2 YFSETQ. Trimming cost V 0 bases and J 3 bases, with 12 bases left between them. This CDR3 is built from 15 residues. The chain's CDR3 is CASSLETTVYYGYTF. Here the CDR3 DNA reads TGCGCCAGCAGCTTGGAAACGACAGTTTACTATGGCTACACCTTC.

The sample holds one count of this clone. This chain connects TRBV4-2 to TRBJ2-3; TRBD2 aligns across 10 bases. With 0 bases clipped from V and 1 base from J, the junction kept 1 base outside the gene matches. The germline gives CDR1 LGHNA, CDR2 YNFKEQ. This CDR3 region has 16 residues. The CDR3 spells CASSQDLAGGTDTQYF. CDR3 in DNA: TGTGCCAGCAGCCAAGATCTAGCGGGAGGCACAGATACGCAGTATTTT.

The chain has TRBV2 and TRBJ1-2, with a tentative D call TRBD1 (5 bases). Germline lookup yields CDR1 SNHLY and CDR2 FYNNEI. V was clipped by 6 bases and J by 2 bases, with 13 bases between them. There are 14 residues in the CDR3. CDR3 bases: TGTGCCAGCAGAGGGGAAGGCCCGAACTATGGCTACACCTTC. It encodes CASRGEGPNYGYTF.

The CDR3 bases are TGTGCCAGCAGTGTAGGGTTGAGGGCAGCCTACACCGGGGAGCTGTTTTTT. Residues: CASSVGLRAAYTGELFF. V gene TRBV6-1 combines with J gene TRBJ2-2; D may be TRBD2 (5 bases). Trimming took 4 bases from V and 3 from J, leaving 18 bases between them. The CDR3 is 17 amino acids. CDR1 and CDR2 from the germline V gene are MNHNS and SASEGT.

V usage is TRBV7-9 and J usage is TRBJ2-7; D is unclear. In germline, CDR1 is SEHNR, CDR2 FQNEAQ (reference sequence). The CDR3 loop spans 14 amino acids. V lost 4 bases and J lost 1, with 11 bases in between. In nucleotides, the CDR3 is TGTGCCAGCAGCTCCCCGGACGTTTCCTACGAGCAGTACTTC. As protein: CASSSPDVSYEQYF.

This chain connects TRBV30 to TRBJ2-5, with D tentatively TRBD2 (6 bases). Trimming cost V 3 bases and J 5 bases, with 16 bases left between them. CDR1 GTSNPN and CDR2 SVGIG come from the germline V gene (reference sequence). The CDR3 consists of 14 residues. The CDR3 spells CAWSKGTTSETQYF. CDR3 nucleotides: TGTGCCTGGAGCAAAGGGACCACTAGCGAGACCCAGTACTTC.

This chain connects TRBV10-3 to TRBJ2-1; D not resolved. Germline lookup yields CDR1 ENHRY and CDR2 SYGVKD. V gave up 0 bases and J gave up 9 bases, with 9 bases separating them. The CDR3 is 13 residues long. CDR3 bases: TGTGCCATCAGTGAGTCGCTAGGGCGTGAGCAGTTCTTC. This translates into CAISESLGREQFF.

CDR3 sequence reads: CAWSQTANTEAFF. CDR3 in DNA: TGTGCCTGGAGCCAGACAGCGAACACTGAAGCTTTCTTT. The chain employs TRBV30 and TRBJ1-1; D might be TRBD1 (5 bases). The ends were cut back, 3 bases at V and 1 base at J, with 9 bases in the middle. The CDR3 has 13 amino acids. CDR1 and CDR2 from the germline V gene are GTSNPN and SVGIG (reference sequence).

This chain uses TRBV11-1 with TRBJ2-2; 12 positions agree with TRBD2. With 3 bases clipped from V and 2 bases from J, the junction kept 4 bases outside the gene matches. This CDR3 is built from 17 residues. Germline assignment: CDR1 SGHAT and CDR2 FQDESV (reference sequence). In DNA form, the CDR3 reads TGTGCCAGCAGCTTTCTAGCGGGAGGGCCTAACACCGGGGAGCTGTTTTTT. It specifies CASSFLAGGPNTGELFF.

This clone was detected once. CDR3 nucleotides: TGTGCCAGTAGTCAGCCGGGACAGACCTACGAGCAGTACTTC. This codes for CASSQPGQTYEQYF. The V gene is TRBV19, the J gene TRBJ2-7, with TRBD1 identical over 7 bases. V lost 5 bases to trimming and J lost 2 bases; unmatched junction nucleotides: 6. This CDR3 is 14 amino acids long. CDR1 is LNHDA, CDR2 SQIVND, per germline (reference sequence).

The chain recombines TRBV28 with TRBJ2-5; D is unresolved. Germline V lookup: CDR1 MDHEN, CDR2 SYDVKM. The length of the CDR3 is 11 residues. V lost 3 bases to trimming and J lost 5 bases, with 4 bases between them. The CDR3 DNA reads TGTGCCAGCAGTTTCAGTGAGACCCAGTACTTC. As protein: CASSFSETQYF. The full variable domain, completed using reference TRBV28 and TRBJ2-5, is DVKVTQSSRYLVKRTGEKVFLECVQDMDHENMFWYRQDPGLGLRLIYFSYDVKMKEKGDIPEGYSVSREKKERFSLILESASTNQTSMYLCASSFSETQYFGPGTRLLVL.

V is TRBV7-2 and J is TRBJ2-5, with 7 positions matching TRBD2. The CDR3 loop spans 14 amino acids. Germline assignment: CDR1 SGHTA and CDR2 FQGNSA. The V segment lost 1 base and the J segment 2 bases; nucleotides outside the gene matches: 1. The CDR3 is CASSLVRGQETQYF. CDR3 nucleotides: TGTGCCAGCAGCTTAGTGCGGGGGCAAGAGACCCAGTACTTC.

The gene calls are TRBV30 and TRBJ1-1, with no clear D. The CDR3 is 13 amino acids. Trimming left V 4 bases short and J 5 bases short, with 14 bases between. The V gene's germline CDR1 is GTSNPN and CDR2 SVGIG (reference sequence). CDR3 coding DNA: TGTGCCTGGACCCCGACCCCGGGGACTGAAGCTTTCTTT. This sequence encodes CAWTPTPGTEAFF.

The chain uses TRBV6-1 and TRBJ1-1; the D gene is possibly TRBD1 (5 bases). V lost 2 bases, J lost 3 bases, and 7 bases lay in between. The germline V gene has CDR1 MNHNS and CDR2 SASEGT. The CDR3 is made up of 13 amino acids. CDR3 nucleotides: TGTGCCAGCAGTGAATGGGGCGACACTGAAGCTTTCTTT. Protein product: CASSEWGDTEAFF.